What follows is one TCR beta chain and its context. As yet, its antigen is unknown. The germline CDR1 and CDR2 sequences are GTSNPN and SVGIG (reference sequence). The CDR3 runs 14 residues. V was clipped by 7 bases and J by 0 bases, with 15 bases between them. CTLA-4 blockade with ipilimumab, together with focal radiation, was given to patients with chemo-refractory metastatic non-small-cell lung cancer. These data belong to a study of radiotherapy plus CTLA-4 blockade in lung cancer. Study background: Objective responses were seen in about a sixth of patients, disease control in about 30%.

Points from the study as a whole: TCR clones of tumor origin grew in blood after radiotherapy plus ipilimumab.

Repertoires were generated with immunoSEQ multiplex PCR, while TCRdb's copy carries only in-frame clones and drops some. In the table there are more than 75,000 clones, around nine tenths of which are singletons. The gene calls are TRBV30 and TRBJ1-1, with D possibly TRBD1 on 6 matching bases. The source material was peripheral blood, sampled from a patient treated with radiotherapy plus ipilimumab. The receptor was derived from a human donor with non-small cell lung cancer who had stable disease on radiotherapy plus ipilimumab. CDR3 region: CALRGGPLNTEAFF. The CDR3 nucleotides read TGTGCCTTAAGGGGGGGCCCCCTGAACACTGAAGCTTTCTTT.